One and the same sample provided the 30 T cell receptor beta chains below, sequenced in a study of T cell responses to AZD1222 COVID-19 vaccine. Profiling relied on immunoSEQ multiplex PCR, and the TCRdb table lists in-frame clones only, not all of them. The table lists over 130,000 clones, with about 2% in the top ten. Sequencing was performed on peripheral blood. The receptors stem from an adult in good health.

The chain joins TRBV18 to TRBJ1-6; possibly TRBD1 for D (5 bases). The V end was cut by 3 bases, the J end by 9 bases, with 12 bases between. This CDR3 spans 14 amino acids. CDR1 and CDR2 (germline): KGHSH, LQKENI. CDR3 region: CASSPGGEGSPLHF. CDR3 nucleotides: TGTGCCAGCTCACCCGGGGGAGAAGGTTCACCCCTCCACTTT. Based on the CDR3 plus reference TRBV18 and TRBJ1-6, the full variable domain is NAGVMQNPRHLVRRRGQEARLRCSPMKGHSHVYWYRQLPEEGLKFMVYLQKENIIDESGMPKERFSAEFPKEGPSILRIQQVVRGDSAAYFCASSPGGEGSPLHFGNGTRLTVT.

This rearrangement joins TRBV6-2 or TRBV6-3 to TRBJ2-7, with a weak D call TRBD2 (6 bases). Germline V lookup: CDR1 MNHEY, CDR2 SVGEGT. The CDR3 covers 13 residues. Trimming shortened V by 6 bases and J by 6 bases, and 15 bases separated the two germline ends. In DNA, the CDR3 is TGTGCCAGCAGCAGGGACTTTCCGACCGAGCAGTACTTC. Translation: CASSRDFPTEQYF.

The chain joins TRBV9 to TRBJ2-3, with TRBD2 matching over 13 bases. The CDR3 extends over 16 amino acids. V gave up 3 bases and J gave up 4 bases; unmatched junction bases: 5. Germline V gives CDR1 SGDLS, CDR2 YYNGEE. The CDR3 DNA sequence: TGTGCCAGCAGCGGACGACTAGCGGGGGGTTCAGATACGCAGTATTTT. As protein: CASSGRLAGGSDTQYF.

J is TRBJ2-5 and V is TRBV9; 13 nucleotides agree with TRBD2. Germline CDR1 and CDR2: SGDLS and YYNGEE. The CDR3 runs 16 residues. V gave up 2 bases and J gave up 4 bases; unmatched junction bases: 5. The CDR3 sequence: CASSVDTSGGAETQYF. The DNA for the CDR3 is TGTGCCAGCAGCGTGGATACTAGCGGGGGGGCAGAGACCCAGTACTTC.

The chain carries TRBV11-2 and TRBJ1-4; perhaps TRBD1 as D (5 bases). Germline V gene lookup returns CDR1 SGHAT and CDR2 FQNNGV. V lost 1 base and J 8 bases, leaving 17 bases between the germline ends. This CDR3 spans 16 amino acids. The CDR3 region is CASSLAFRRVGEKLFF. DNA of the CDR3: TGTGCCAGCAGCTTAGCCTTCCGCAGGGTAGGCGAAAAACTGTTTTTT. Full variable domain (outside the CDR3, taken from reference TRBV11-2 and TRBJ1-4): EAGVAQSPRYKIIEKRQSVAFWCNPISGHATLYWYQQILGQGPKLLIQFQNNGVVDDSQLPKDRFSAERLKGVDSTLKIQPAKLEDSAVYLCASSLAFRRVGEKLFFGSGTQLSVL.

J is TRBJ1-6 and V is TRBV7-9, with 10 bases fitting TRBD1. Germline V gene sequence: CDR1 SEHNR, CDR2 FQNEAQ (reference sequence). This CDR3 contains 19 residues. V lost 5 bases to trimming and J lost 1 base; unmatched junction nucleotides: 11. CDR3 loop: CASSQGGDRGKSYNSPLHF. Here the CDR3 DNA reads TGTGCCAGCAGCCAGGGAGGGGACAGGGGAAAATCCTATAATTCACCCCTCCACTTT.

The chain has TRBV28 and TRBJ2-7; unclear D gene. This CDR3 has 11 amino acids. Trimming removed 4 bases from V and 1 base from J, with 2 bases in between. CDR1 is MDHEN, CDR2 SYDVKM, per germline. The CDR3 protein is CASSWSYEQYF. CDR3 in DNA: TGTGCCAGCAGTTGGTCCTACGAGCAGTACTTC.

The chain has TRBV23-1 and TRBJ2-1, with TRBD1 matching over 8 bases. TRBV23-1 is flagged as an ORF with uncertain function. With V trimmed by 6 bases and J by 8 bases, 6 bases remained unmatched. This CDR3 contains 13 residues. The CDR3, as DNA: TGCGCCAGCAGCCCGACAGGGGAGGATGAGCAGTTCTTC. Its protein is CASSPTGEDEQFF.

This chain links TRBV18 with TRBJ2-7; D uncertain. V lost 3 bases and J lost 7, with 19 bases in between. The V gene's germline CDR1 is KGHSH and CDR2 LQKENI. The CDR3 covers 15 residues. The CDR3 reads CASSPAAKETPEQYF. The CDR3 DNA is TGTGCCAGCTCACCGGCCGCCAAAGAAACCCCAGAGCAGTACTTC. Combining the CDR3 with reference TRBV18 and TRBJ2-7 gives the whole variable domain NAGVMQNPRHLVRRRGQEARLRCSPMKGHSHVYWYRQLPEEGLKFMVYLQKENIIDESGMPKERFSAEFPKEGPSILRIQQVVRGDSAAYFCASSPAAKETPEQYFGPGTRLTVT.

The rearrangement links TRBV2 to TRBJ2-7; possible D gene TRBD2, 6 bases. Trimming removed 4 bases from V and 0 bases from J, with 16 bases in between. The CDR3 is 16 amino acids. Per germline, CDR1 SNHLY and CDR2 FYNNEI. CDR3 residues: CASSGGVIPRSYEQYF. The DNA for the CDR3 is TGTGCCAGCAGTGGGGGGGTGATTCCCCGCTCCTACGAGCAGTACTTC.

The J gene is TRBJ1-3, the V gene TRBV28; D gene ambiguous. There are 13 residues in the CDR3. Germline V gene sequence: CDR1 MDHEN, CDR2 SYDVKM. Trimming took 5 bases from V and 7 from J, leaving 12 bases between them. CDR3 sequence: CASSRDRRNTIYF. CDR3 bases: TGTGCCAGCAGTCGCGACCGGCGGAACACCATATATTTT. Variable domain in full (rest from reference TRBV28 and TRBJ1-3): DVKVTQSSRYLVKRTGEKVFLECVQDMDHENMFWYRQDPGLGLRLIYFSYDVKMKEKGDIPEGYSVSREKKERFSLILESASTNQTSMYLCASSRDRRNTIYFGEGSWLTVV.

The chain combines TRBV29-1 with TRBJ2-7; the D gene is possibly TRBD1 (5 bases). CDR1 is SQVTM, CDR2 ANQGSEA, per germline. Trimming took 4 bases from V and 6 from J, leaving 16 bases between them. CDR3 length: 13 amino acids. The CDR3 nucleotides read TGCAGCGTTGCCCGTGGGGCGAGCCGCGAGCAGTACTTC. Translated, it gives CSVARGASREQYF.

V usage is TRBV4-2 and J usage is TRBJ2-3; the D call may be TRBD1 or TRBD2 (5 bases each). Trimming took off 2 bases at V and 10 bases at J, with 28 bases between the two ends. The CDR3 has 18 residues. Germline assignment: CDR1 LGHNA and CDR2 YNFKEQ. The CDR3 spells CASSQTALVVRPGAAQYF. CDR3 nucleotides: TGTGCCAGCAGCCAAACCGCACTAGTTGTGAGGCCCGGGGCGGCGCAGTATTTT.

The V call is TRBV20-1, the J call TRBJ1-2, with D hard to call. V was shortened by 0 bases and J by 7 bases, with 6 bases between the two germline ends. The germline gives CDR1 DFQATT, CDR2 SNEGSKA (reference sequence). The CDR3 covers 11 residues. CDR3 sequence: CSARDRSGYTF. In DNA, the CDR3 is TGCAGTGCTAGAGATCGAAGTGGCTACACCTTC.

The gene calls are TRBV28 and TRBJ2-3, with 7 nucleotides matching TRBD2. Trimming at V came to 5 bases and at J to 2 bases, leaving 31 bases not matched to a gene. The CDR3 spans 23 residues. Germline V gives CDR1 MDHEN, CDR2 SYDVKM. In DNA form, the CDR3 reads TGTGCCAGCAGTCCACCCCCGGGGGGAGGCTATTCGCCCCACTCCCCTTTCACAGATACGCAGTATTTT. Protein: CASSPPPGGGYSPHSPFTDTQYF.

The chain couples TRBV4-2 to TRBJ1-1, with a weak D call TRBD1 (6 bases). The germline gives CDR1 LGHNA, CDR2 YNFKEQ. The ends were cut back, 1 base at V and 1 base at J, with 22 bases in the middle. The CDR3 sequence is 19 residues long. The CDR3 reads CASSQGRRTALYQNTEAFF. DNA for the CDR3: TGTGCCAGCAGCCAAGGCCGAAGGACAGCGCTCTACCAGAACACTGAAGCTTTCTTT.

The chain employs TRBV18 and TRBJ1-2; 8 bases map to TRBD1. Germline CDR1 KGHSH, CDR2 LQKENI. After removal of 3 bases from V and 8 bases from J, the junction contained 5 bases not matched to a gene. The CDR3 extends over 13 amino acids. CDR3 in amino acids: CASSPDRARGYTF. The DNA for the CDR3 is TGTGCCAGCTCACCGGACAGGGCCCGGGGCTACACCTTC. The variable domain in full, completed from reference TRBV18 and TRBJ1-2, reads NAGVMQNPRHLVRRRGQEARLRCSPMKGHSHVYWYRQLPEEGLKFMVYLQKENIIDESGMPKERFSAEFPKEGPSILRIQQVVRGDSAAYFCASSPDRARGYTFGSGTRLTVV.

The chain has TRBV12-3 or TRBV12-4 and TRBJ1-2; D might be TRBD1 (5 bases). The length of the CDR3 is 13 residues. V was trimmed by 3 bases and J by 5 bases, leaving 10 bases between them. In DNA, the CDR3 is TGTGCCAGCAGTTTGAGCAGGGTTTATGGCTACACCTTC. This translates into CASSLSRVYGYTF.

This rearrangement joins TRBV6-5 to TRBJ1-4; perhaps TRBD1 as D (5 bases). V was trimmed by 6 bases and J by 4 bases, leaving 9 bases between them. Per germline, CDR1 MNHEY and CDR2 SVGAGI. The CDR3 spans 13 residues. For the CDR3, the DNA is TGTGCCAGCAGGGGGGGGTTTAATGAAAAACTGTTTTTT. This codes for CASRGGFNEKLFF.

CDR3 coding DNA: TGTGCCAGCAGCTTGTCGTGGGCCTCCTACGAGCAGTACTTC. It yields the protein CASSLSWASYEQYF. The chain combines TRBV5-5 with TRBJ2-7; D is unresolved. Per the germline V gene, CDR1 is SGHKS and CDR2 is YYEKEE (reference sequence). The length of the CDR3 is 14 residues. V was cut by 1 base and J by 0 bases, with 8 bases left in between.

The CDR3 DNA follows: TGTGCCAGCAGCGTGGACGGGGGGAGCTCTGGAAACACCATATATTTT. Encoded protein: CASSVDGGSSGNTIYF. The chain carries TRBV7-2 and TRBJ1-3; D may be TRBD1 (5 bases). CDR1 SGHTA and CDR2 FQGNSA come from the germline V gene. With 5 bases removed from V and 0 bases from J, the gap between germline ends came to 14 bases. This CDR3 comprises 16 residues.

This chain joins TRBV12-3 or TRBV12-4 and TRBJ1-2, with a weak D call TRBD1 (6 bases). This CDR3 has 13 residues. Trimming removed 7 bases from V and 6 bases from J, with 15 bases in between. In nucleotides, the CDR3 is TGTGCCAGCACGCCCGGGGGGCACGATGGCTACACCTTC. It yields the protein CASTPGGHDGYTF.

In nucleotides, the CDR3 is TGTGCCAGCAGCTCCCAAGAGACCCAGTACTTC. Encoded protein: CASSSQETQYF. The V and J genes are TRBV5-6 and TRBJ2-5; D ambiguous. V lost 3 bases, J lost 1 base, and 1 base lay in between. The CDR3 length is 11 residues. The germline gives CDR1 SGHDT, CDR2 YYEEEE. Full variable domain (missing parts from reference TRBV5-6 and TRBJ2-5): DAGVTQSPTHLIKTRGQQVTLRCSPKSGHDTVSWYQQALGQGPQFIFQYYEEEERQRGNFPDRFSGHQFPNYSSELNVNALLLGDSALYLCASSSQETQYFGPGTRLLVL.

This chain connects TRBV4-2 to TRBJ1-6; a weak D match, TRBD1 (5 bases). The CDR3 sequence is 17 residues long. The germline V gene has CDR1 LGHNA and CDR2 YNFKEQ. V was shortened by 0 bases and J by 0 bases, with 9 bases between the two germline ends. CDR3 sequence (DNA): TGTGCCAGCAGCCAAGATGGGGGTAGCTCCTATAATTCACCCCTCCACTTT. Translating it yields CASSQDGGSSYNSPLHF.

The chain links TRBV9 to TRBJ1-4; TRBD1 matches at 7 bases. V shed 3 bases and J 5 bases; nucleotides not matched to a gene: 16. This CDR3 has 18 amino acids. Looked up from germline, CDR1 is SGDLS and CDR2 is YYNGEE. As DNA, the CDR3 is TGTGCCAGCAGCGGGAACAGGGGCGGATCACCAGGGAATGAAAAACTGTTTTTT. It translates to CASSGNRGGSPGNEKLFF. Full variable domain (missing parts from reference TRBV9 and TRBJ1-4): DSGVTQTPKHLITATGQRVTLRCSPRSGDLSVYWYQQSLDQGLQFLIQYYNGEERAKGNILERFSAQQFPDLHSELNLSSLELGDSALYFCASSGNRGGSPGNEKLFFGSGTQLSVL.

This chain connects TRBV2 to TRBJ1-2; D not certain. This CDR3 region has 12 residues. Deletions cut 6 bases from V and 5 bases from J, with 10 bases between. Germline values: CDR1 SNHLY, CDR2 FYNNEI. CDR3 DNA sequence: TGTGCCAGCAGCCTAACATATTATGGCTACACCTTC. Translation gives CASSLTYYGYTF.

The rearrangement links TRBV2 to TRBJ2-3; D gene ambiguous. There are 16 residues in the CDR3. Trimming cost V 5 bases and J 0 bases, with 15 bases left between them. The germline gives CDR1 SNHLY, CDR2 FYNNEI. CDR3 loop: CASSSSFGLSTDTQYF. The CDR3 DNA follows: TGTGCCAGCAGTTCCTCTTTCGGGCTTAGCACAGATACGCAGTATTTT.

The rearrangement links TRBV18 to TRBJ1-3; no clear D. Trimming took off 2 bases at V and 1 base at J, with 3 bases between the two ends. Germline CDR1 is KGHSH and CDR2 is LQKENI. The CDR3 extends over 13 amino acids. The CDR3 DNA reads TGTGCCAGCTCACCAAGGTCTGGAAACACCATATATTTT. Translated: CASSPRSGNTIYF.

The V call is TRBV7-6, the J call TRBJ2-7, with D perhaps matching TRBD1 or TRBD2 (5 bases each). The CDR3 totals 15 residues. The ends were cut back, 1 base at V and 1 base at J, with 11 bases in the middle. Germline-derived CDR1 and CDR2 are SGHVS and FNYEAQ. The CDR3 sequence is CASSLGDAGSYEQYF. CDR3 sequence (DNA): TGTGCCAGCAGCTTAGGGGACGCAGGGTCCTACGAGCAGTACTTC.

The J gene is TRBJ1-1, the V gene TRBV11-2; D remains ambiguous. The CDR3 covers 14 residues. The V gene's germline CDR1 is SGHAT and CDR2 FQNNGV. Trimming pared 1 base from V and 5 bases from J, leaving 11 bases between. Here the CDR3 reads CASSLVEGKTEAFF. The CDR3 DNA reads TGTGCCAGCAGCTTAGTTGAGGGTAAAACTGAAGCTTTCTTT.